The entry below gives a single T cell receptor (beta chain) sequence along with its context. The sample comes from a study of blood T cell repertoires in COVID-19. Study-level information: Spain, Italy and the United States supplied samples that represented acute and convalescent COVID-19. In each case, the material was cDNA or gDNA derived from T cells, B-cell-depleted T cells, or PBMCs.

The V end was cut by 7 bases, the J end by 4 bases, with 17 bases between. The germline CDR1 and CDR2 sequences are SGHNT and YYREEE (reference sequence). This CDR3 comprises 14 residues. Per the original data handling: It was from reference gene primer amplification that nucleated cell counts were estimated. TCRdb keeps only in-frame clones here, not all; method: immunoSEQ multiplex PCR. The V and J calls and clone size were taken over from that table, and D and trimming were inferred from the DNA. The table shows more than 80,000 clones, with around 90% occurring only once. Sequences were obtained from peripheral blood. This TCR was sampled from a human donor with active COVID-19. The donor label of this sample is uncertain. V gene TRBV5-4 combines with J gene TRBJ1-1; D gene uncertain. The CDR3 DNA reads TGTGCCAGCCTGCGTGATCCGGGGAGCACTGAAGCTTTCTTT. Its protein is CASLRDPGSTEAFF.